This T cell receptor beta chain came from a study of T-cell reconstitution after alpha-beta-depleted transplantation in children. V was pared by 3 bases and J by 6 bases, with 9 bases between. This CDR3 comprises 13 residues. Looked up from germline, CDR1 is SGDLS and CDR2 is YYNGEE. There are a few counts of this clonotype. TCRbeta library construction was performed incorporating unique molecular identifiers. From the PCR reads, TCRdb called clonotypes with MiXCR, one entry per CDR3 protein. The sample lists 300,000 or so distinct CDR3 sequences, approximately 9.6% occurring once. This receptor was taken from a human donor who donated a stem cell graft to a child with SCID. The sequences come from PBMCs from the stem cell graft donor, collected from the stem cell graft. The V gene is TRBV9, the J gene TRBJ2-2; D is ambiguous. CDR3 sequence reads: CASSARMAGELFF. The DNA of the CDR3 is TGTGCCAGCAGCGCCAGGATGGCCGGGGAGCTGTTTTTT.